The 10 T cell receptor beta chains given below trace back to one sample, sequenced in a study of molecular identifiers for immune sequencing clone quantification. TCRdb independently ran MiXCR on the PCR reads; one entry per CDR3 protein. The sample lists around 70,000 distinct CDR3 sequences; roughly 18% were seen once. Sequenced input: naive CD8+ T cells from blood, with Jurkat cell RNA spiked in. The subset here: FACS-sorted CD8+CD4-CCR7+CD45RA+ naive T cells. Receptor source: a human donor in good health. Some libraries in this study had Jurkat cell RNA spiked in.

As for this clonotype: Without the conserved terminal phenylalanine or tryptophan, this CDR3 likely stems from a read error. The chain is built from TRBV19 and TRBJ2-3, with 9 positions matching TRBD1. The V gene's germline CDR1 is LNHDA and CDR2 SQIVND (reference sequence). This CDR3 spans 15 amino acids. V trimming: 3 bases; J trimming: 5 bases; junction bases outside the gene matches: 6. CDR3 DNA: TGTGCCAGTAGTATCTCACAGGGGGCCGTAGATACGCAGTATCTT. Residues: CASSISQGAVDTQYL.

This clonotype was seen ten or more times. Its ends do not fully match the called genes, so a read error is possible. The V and J genes are TRBV2 and TRBJ2-3, with TRBD2 matching 10 bases. The CDR3 extends over 16 amino acids. CDR1 is SNHLY, CDR2 FYNNEI, per germline. CDR3 residues: CASRDSGRYVADTQYF. In DNA, the CDR3 is TGTGCCAGCCGTGATAGCGGGAGGTACGTCGCAGATACGCAGTATTTT. Full variable domain (remainder filled in from reference TRBV2 and TRBJ2-3): EPEVTQTPSHQVTQMGQEVILRCVPISNHLYFYWYRQILGQKVEFLVSFYNNEISEKSEIFDDQFSVERPDGSNFTLKIRSTKLEDSAMYFCASRDSGRYVADTQYFGPGTRLTVL.

With regard to this clonotype: Since a much larger clone is just one base distant, this may be a read error. This chain's CDR3 is CASGFSYREETQYF. Here the CDR3 DNA reads TGTGCCAGCGGTTTCTCCTACAGGGAAGAGACCCAGTACTTC. The V and J genes are TRBV28 and TRBJ2-5, with D possibly matching TRBD1 (6 bases). The CDR3 sequence is 14 residues long. Germline CDR1 is MDHEN and CDR2 is SYDVKM.

At least ten counts were recorded for this clonotype. The gene calls are TRBV19 and TRBJ2-1; 10 nucleotides match TRBD2. The CDR3 totals 16 residues. Germline trimming cut 6 bases from V and 0 bases from J; bases unmatched to any gene: 5. Per germline, CDR1 LNHDA and CDR2 SQIVND (reference sequence). Written as DNA, the CDR3 is TGTGCCAGTAGACCTGTAGCGGGAGGCTCCTACAATGAGCAGTTCTTC. It codes for CASRPVAGGSYNEQFF.

This clonotype was counted at least ten times. V and J are TRBV4-2 and TRBJ2-7; no firm D call. The germline V gene has CDR1 LGHNA and CDR2 YNFKEQ. CDR3 size: 14 residues. V shed 4 bases and J shed 0 bases, with 10 bases lying between them. The CDR3 DNA is TGTGCCAGCAGCCCCGAGGTTGGCTCCTACGAGCAGTACTTC. Amino acid sequence: CASSPEVGSYEQYF.

In its sample, this clonotype was seen a few times. The J gene is TRBJ2-7, the V gene TRBV4-1; the D is unclear. CDR3 size: 15 residues. V dropped 1 base and J dropped 1 base, with 11 bases sitting between them. Germline CDR1 and CDR2: MGHRA and YSYEKL. The CDR3 sequence: CASSQVGATSYEQYF. The CDR3 DNA sequence: TGCGCCAGCAGCCAAGTGGGCGCGACTTCCTACGAGCAGTACTTC.

On this clonotype: This may be a read error, as it is one base from a much larger clone. The gene calls are TRBV7-8 and TRBJ1-5; 9 positions agree with TRBD1. This CDR3 has 18 amino acids. Germline V gives CDR1 SGHVS, CDR2 FQNEAQ. V was clipped by 1 base and J by 3 bases; unmatched bases: 10. The CDR3 here is CASSLEGQGQNFNQPQHF. The CDR3 DNA sequence: TGTGCCAGCAGCTTAGAGGGACAGGGACAGAACTTCAATCAGCCCCAGCATTTT. Based on the CDR3 plus reference TRBV7-8 and TRBJ1-5, the full variable domain is GAGVSQSPRYKVAKRGQDVALRCDPISGHVSLFWYQQALGQGPEFLTYFQNEAQLDKSGLPSDRFFAERPEGSVSTLKIQRTQQEDSAVYLCASSLEGQGQNFNQPQHFGDGTRLSIL.

This clonotype was found many times. V gene TRBV28 combines with J gene TRBJ2-1, with no clear D. Germline CDR1 reads MDHEN; CDR2 reads SYDVKM. V was trimmed by 2 bases and J by 10 bases, leaving 15 bases between them. This CDR3 has 14 amino acids. CDR3 sequence (DNA): TGTGCCAGCAGTTTACGCAAGGGTATTGGGGAGCAGTTCTTC. Its translation is CASSLRKGIGEQFF.

The table lists this clonotype with many counts. V usage is TRBV12-3 or TRBV12-4 and J usage is TRBJ1-1; no clear D gene. Trimming cost V 3 bases and J 1 base, with 9 bases left between them. The CDR3 runs 14 residues. The CDR3 loop is CASSFDGQNTEAFF. The CDR3 DNA is TGTGCCAGCAGTTTTGACGGCCAGAACACTGAAGCTTTCTTT.

This clonotype was seen many times. The chain has TRBV5-1 and TRBJ2-7; D possibly corresponds to TRBD2 (5 bases). Trimming cost V 5 bases and J 6 bases, with 21 bases left between them. The CDR3 runs 15 residues. Germline V gene data show CDR1 as SGHRS and CDR2 as YFSETQ. The CDR3 region is CASRLDVEGFIEQYF. CDR3 nucleotide sequence: TGCGCCAGCAGACTTGACGTCGAGGGCTTCATCGAGCAGTACTTC.